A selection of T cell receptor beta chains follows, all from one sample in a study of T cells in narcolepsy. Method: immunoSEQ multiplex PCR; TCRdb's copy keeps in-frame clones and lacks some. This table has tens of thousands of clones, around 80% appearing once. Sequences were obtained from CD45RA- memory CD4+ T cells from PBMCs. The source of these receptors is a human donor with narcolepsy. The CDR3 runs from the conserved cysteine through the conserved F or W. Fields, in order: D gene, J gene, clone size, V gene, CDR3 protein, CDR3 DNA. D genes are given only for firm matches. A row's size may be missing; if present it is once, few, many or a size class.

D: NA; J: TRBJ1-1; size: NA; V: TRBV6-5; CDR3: CASSQVYTEAFF; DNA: TGTGCCAGCAGCCAGGTGTACACTGAAGCTTTCTTT
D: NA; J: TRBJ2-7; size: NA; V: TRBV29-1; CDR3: CSATGAEEQYF; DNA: TGCAGCGCAACCGGGGCCGAGGAGCAGTACTTC
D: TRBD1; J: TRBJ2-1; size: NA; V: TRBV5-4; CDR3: CASSLTGESYNEQFF; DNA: TGTGCCAGCAGCTTGACAGGGGAGTCCTACAATGAGCAGTTCTTC
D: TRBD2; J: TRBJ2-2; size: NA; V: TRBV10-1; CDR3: CASSDPGLASTGELFF; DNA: TGCGCCAGCAGTGACCCGGGACTAGCGAGCACCGGGGAGCTGTTTTTT
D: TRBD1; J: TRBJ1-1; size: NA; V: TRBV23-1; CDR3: CASSMDRVTEAFF; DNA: TGCGCCAGCAGTATGGACAGGGTTACTGAAGCTTTCTTT
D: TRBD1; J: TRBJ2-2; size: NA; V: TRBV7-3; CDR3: CASSGTGGTGELFF; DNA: TGTGCCAGCAGCGGGACAGGGGGCACCGGGGAGCTGTTTTTT
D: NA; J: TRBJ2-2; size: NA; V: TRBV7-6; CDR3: CASSFGRNTGELFF; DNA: TGTGCCAGCAGTTTCGGTAGGAACACCGGGGAGCTGTTTTTT
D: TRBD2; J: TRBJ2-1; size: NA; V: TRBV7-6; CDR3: CASSLTSGGGYNEQFF; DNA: TGTGCCAGCAGCTTGACTAGCGGGGGGGGCTACAATGAGCAGTTCTTC
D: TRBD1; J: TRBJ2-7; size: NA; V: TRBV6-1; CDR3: CASHRGGTGGYEQYF; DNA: TGTGCCAGCCATCGCGGGGGGACAGGGGGCTACGAGCAGTACTTC
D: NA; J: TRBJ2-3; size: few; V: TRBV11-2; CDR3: CASSLTPRGDTQYF; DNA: TGTGCCAGCAGCTTGACCCCCCGAGGAGATACGCAGTATTTT
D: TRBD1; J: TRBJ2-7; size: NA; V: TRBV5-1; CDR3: CASSGGTGQGYEQYF; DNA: TGCGCCAGCAGCGGAGGGACGGGACAGGGATACGAGCAGTACTTC
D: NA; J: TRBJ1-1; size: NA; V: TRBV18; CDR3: CASSPDPTVTEAFF; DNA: TGTGCCAGCTCACCCGACCCAACAGTCACTGAAGCTTTCTTT
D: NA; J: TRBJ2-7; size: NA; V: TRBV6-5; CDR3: CASRVGGTYEQYF; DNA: TGTGCCAGCAGAGTAGGGGGGACCTACGAGCAGTACTTC
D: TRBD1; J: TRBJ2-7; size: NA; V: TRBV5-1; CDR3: CASSLSSGQLGHEQYF; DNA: TGCGCCAGCAGCTTGAGCTCGGGACAGCTCGGTCACGAGCAGTACTTC
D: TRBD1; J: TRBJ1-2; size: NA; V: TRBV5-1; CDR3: CASSLDRGNYGYTF; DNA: TGCGCCAGCAGCTTGGACAGGGGAAACTATGGCTACACCTTC
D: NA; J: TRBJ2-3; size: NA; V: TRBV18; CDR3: CASSSFKDTQYF; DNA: TGTGCCAGCTCGTCCTTCAAAGATACGCAGTATTTT
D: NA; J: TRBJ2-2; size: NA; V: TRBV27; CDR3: CASSLKRNTGELFF; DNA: TGTGCCAGCAGTTTAAAGAGGAACACCGGGGAGCTGTTTTTT
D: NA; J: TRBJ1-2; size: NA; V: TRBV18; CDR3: CASSVQGGGYGYTF; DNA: TGTGCCAGCTCAGTCCAGGGAGGCGGCTATGGCTACACCTTC
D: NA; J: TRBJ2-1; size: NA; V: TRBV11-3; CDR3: CASSLDSYYNEQFF; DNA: TGTGCCAGCAGCTTAGACAGTTACTACAATGAGCAGTTCTTC
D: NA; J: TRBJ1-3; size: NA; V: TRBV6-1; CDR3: CASSEGRVAGNTIYF; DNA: TGTGCCAGCAGTGAAGGGCGGGTCGCTGGAAACACCATATATTTT
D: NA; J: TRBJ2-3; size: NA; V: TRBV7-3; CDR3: CASSFDGGAGDTQYF; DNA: TGTGCCAGCAGCTTTGATGGGGGGGCTGGAGATACGCAGTATTTT
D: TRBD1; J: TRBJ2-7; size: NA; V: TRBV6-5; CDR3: CASSVTGQGWVEQYF; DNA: TGTGCCAGCAGTGTAACGGGACAGGGCTGGGTCGAGCAGTACTTC
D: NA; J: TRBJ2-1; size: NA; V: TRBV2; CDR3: CASRPGTLPANEQFF; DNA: TGTGCCAGCAGGCCCGGGACCCTGCCCGCCAATGAGCAGTTCTTC
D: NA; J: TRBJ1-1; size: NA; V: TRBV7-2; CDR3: CASSARAALAAFF; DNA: TGTGCCAGCAGCGCCCGGGCCGCCCTGGCCGCTTTCTTT
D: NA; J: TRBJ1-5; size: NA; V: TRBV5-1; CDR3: CASSLGARGSNQPQHF; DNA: TGCGCCAGCAGCTTGGGGGCACGGGGTAGCAATCAGCCCCAGCATTTT
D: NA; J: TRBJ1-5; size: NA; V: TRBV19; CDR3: CASTNTREWDINQPQHF; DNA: TGTGCCAGTACCAACACCAGGGAGTGGGATATCAATCAGCCCCAGCATTTT
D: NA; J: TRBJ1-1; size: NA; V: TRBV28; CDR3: CASSLNAGFTEAFF; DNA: TGTGCCAGCAGTTTGAATGCAGGATTCACTGAAGCTTTCTTT
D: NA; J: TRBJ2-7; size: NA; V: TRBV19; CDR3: CASSMYASFGEQYF; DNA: TGTGCCAGTAGTATGTATGCCAGCTTTGGCGAGCAGTACTTC
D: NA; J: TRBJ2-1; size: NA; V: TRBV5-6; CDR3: CASSLEVTYNEQFF; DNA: TGTGCCAGCAGCTTGGAAGTGACTTACAATGAGCAGTTCTTC
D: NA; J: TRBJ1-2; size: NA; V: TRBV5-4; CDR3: CASSTDTTAGYTF; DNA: TGTGCCAGCAGCACGGATACAACGGCTGGCTACACCTTC
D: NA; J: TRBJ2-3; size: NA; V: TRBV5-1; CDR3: CASSFGPSTDTQYF; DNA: TGCGCCAGCAGCTTCGGACCTAGCACAGATACGCAGTATTTT
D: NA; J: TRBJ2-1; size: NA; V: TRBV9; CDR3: CASSERGLGDEQFF; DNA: TGTGCCAGCAGCGAGCGAGGCCTCGGGGATGAGCAGTTCTTC
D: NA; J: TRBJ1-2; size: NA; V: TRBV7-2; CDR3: CASSAEGDGGGYGYTF; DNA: TGTGCCAGCAGCGCAGAGGGGGACGGAGGAGGCTATGGCTACACCTTC
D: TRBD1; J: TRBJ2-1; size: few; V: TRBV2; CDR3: CASRRDRAYNEQFF; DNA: TGTGCCAGCCGACGGGACAGGGCTTACAATGAGCAGTTCTTC
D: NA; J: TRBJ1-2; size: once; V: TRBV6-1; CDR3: CASSELKATYGYTF; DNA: TGTGCCAGCAGTGAATTGAAAGCGACCTATGGCTACACCTTC
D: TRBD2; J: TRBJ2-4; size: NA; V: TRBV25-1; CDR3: CASSEWDSGAVAKNIQYF; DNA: TGTGCCAGCAGTGAATGGGATAGCGGGGCGGTAGCCAAAAACATTCAGTACTTC
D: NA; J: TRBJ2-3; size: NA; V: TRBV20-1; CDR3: CSAGTDTQYF; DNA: TGCAGTGCCGGCACAGATACGCAGTATTTT
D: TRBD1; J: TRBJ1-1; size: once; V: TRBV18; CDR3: CASSPDRAVTEAFF; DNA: TGTGCCAGCTCCCCAGACAGGGCGGTCACTGAAGCTTTCTTT
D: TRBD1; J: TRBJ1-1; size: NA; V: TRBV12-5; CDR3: CASGLGKGARIEAFF; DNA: TGTGCTAGTGGTTTGGGCAAGGGGGCGCGTATTGAAGCTTTCTTT
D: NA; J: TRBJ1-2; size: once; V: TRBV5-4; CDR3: CASSLVGAENYGYTF; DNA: TGTGCCAGCAGCTTGGTCGGGGCAGAGAACTATGGCTACACCTTC
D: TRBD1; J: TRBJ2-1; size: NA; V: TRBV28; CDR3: CASSTHGQGPWIEQFF; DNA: TGTGCCAGCAGTACCCACGGACAGGGCCCTTGGATTGAGCAGTTCTTC
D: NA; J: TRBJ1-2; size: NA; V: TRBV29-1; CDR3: CSVGNVVNYGYTF; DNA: TGCAGCGTTGGAAATGTCGTTAACTATGGCTACACCTTC
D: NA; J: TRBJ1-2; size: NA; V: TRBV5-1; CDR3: CASSSDTYGYTF; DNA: TGCGCCAGCAGCTCGGACACCTATGGCTACACCTTC
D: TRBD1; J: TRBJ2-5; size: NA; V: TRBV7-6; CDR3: CASSSTGGETQYF; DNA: TGTGCCAGCAGCTCTACAGGGGGAGAGACCCAGTACTTC
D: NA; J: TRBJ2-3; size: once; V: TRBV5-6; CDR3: CASSLGTTDTQYF; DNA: TGTGCCAGCAGCCTAGGGACCACAGATACGCAGTATTTT
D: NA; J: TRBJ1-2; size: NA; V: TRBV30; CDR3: CAWSSGLEGRRNTF; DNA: TGTGCCTGGAGTTCCGGACTCGAAGGCCGACGGAACACCTTC
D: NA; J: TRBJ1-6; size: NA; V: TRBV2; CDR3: CASSEIGGIGDSPLHF; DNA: TGTGCCAGCAGTGAGATCGGGGGAATTGGGGATTCACCCCTCCACTTT
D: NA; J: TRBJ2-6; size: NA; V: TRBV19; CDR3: CASSIARTESGANVLTF; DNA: TGTGCCAGTAGTATTGCCCGGACGGAGTCTGGGGCCAACGTCCTGACTTTC
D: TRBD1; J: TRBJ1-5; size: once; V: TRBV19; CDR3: CASQSGTGRRWHF; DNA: TGTGCCAGTCAATCCGGGACAGGGAGACGGTGGCATTTT
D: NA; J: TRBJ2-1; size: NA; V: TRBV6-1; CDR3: CAAGQFGYNEQFF; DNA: TGTGCCGCCGGACAGTTCGGCTACAATGAGCAGTTCTTC
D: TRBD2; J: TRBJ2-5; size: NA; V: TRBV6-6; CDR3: CASSNRGEETQYF; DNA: TGTGCCAGCAGTAACCGGGGGGAAGAGACCCAGTACTTC